The rows below give T cell receptor beta chains drawn from one sample of a study of T cells in Graves' hyperthyroidism and ophthalmopathy. MiXCR, run by TCRdb on the multiplex PCR reads, gives a single entry per CDR3 protein. Among around 350,000 distinct CDR3 sequences listed, around 13% were seen once. Input material: blood. Receptors were obtained from a woman aged 18-35 years with Graves' hyperthyroidism. Each CDR3 is given with its conserved first and last residue. D genes are given only for firm matches. For some rows the clone size is stated as once, few or many, or as a class when expanded; others skip it.

-,TRBV3-1,many,TRBJ1-5,CASSQDLMENQPQHF,TGTGCCAGCAGCCAAGATCTGATGGAAAATCAGCCCCAGCATTTT
-,TRBV13,many,TRBJ2-5,CASSPTRLETQYF,TGTGCCAGCAGCCCTACTAGGCTGGAGACCCAGTACTTC
-,TRBV6-2/TRBV6-3,many,TRBJ1-6,CASTKGVISPLHF,TGTGCCAGCACCAAAGGAGTGATTTCACCCCTCCACTTT
-,TRBV28,many,TRBJ1-1,CAILGRMNTEAFF,TGTGCCATCCTTGGACGGATGAACACTGAAGCTTTCTTT
-,TRBV30,many,TRBJ2-6,CASSRGSPGANVLTF,TGTGCCTCCAGTCGGGGGAGTCCCGGGGCCAACGTCCTGACTTTC
-,TRBV5-6,many,TRBJ2-7,CASSFGTPAYEQYF,TGTGCCAGCAGCTTCGGGACGCCCGCCTACGAGCAGTACTTC
-,TRBV7-3,few,TRBJ2-2,CASRKEPTGELFF,TGTGCCAGCAGGAAGGAACCCACCGGGGAGCTGTTTTTT
-,TRBV3-2,-,TRBJ2-1,CASSWGTSGRDRVFF,TGTGCCAGCAGCTGGGGGACTAGCGGGAGGGACCGGGTGTTCTTC
-,TRBV20-1,few,TRBJ2-5,CSARGKAGDQETQYF,TGCAGTGCTAGAGGTAAAGCGGGTGATCAAGAGACCCAGTACTTC
-,TRBV7-9,-,TRBJ2-6,CASSPRNDPGANVLTF,TGTGCCAGCAGCCCCCGGAATGATCCTGGGGCCAACGTCCTGACTTTC
-,TRBV7-9,-,TRBJ2-7,CASSLGIGVIYEQYF,TGTGCCAGCAGCTTGGGGATAGGGGTTATCTACGAGCAGTACTTC
-,TRBV27,-,TRBJ1-1,CASSLLPGMNTEAFF,TGTGCCAGCAGTTTATTGCCGGGGATGAACACTGAAGCTTTCTTT
-,TRBV3-1,-,TRBJ2-3,CASSLNPDSIDTQYF,TGTGCCAGCAGCCTCAACCCCGACTCGATAGATACGCAGTATTTT
-,TRBV15,-,TRBJ1-4,CATSREGGVLSGKLFF,TGTGCCACCAGCAGAGAAGGGGGGGTCCTAAGTGGAAAACTGTTTTTT
-,TRBV28,many,TRBJ1-1,CASSPADTEAFF,TGTGCCAGCAGTCCGGCTGACACTGAAGCTTTCTTT
TRBD1,TRBV9,many,TRBJ2-7,CASSVGPGTGVARVSYEQYF,TGTGCCAGCAGCGTAGGGCCCGGGACAGGGGTCGCCCGGGTGTCCTACGAGCAGTACTTC
-,TRBV28,many,TRBJ2-1,CARGWGDNEQFF,TGTGCCAGGGGGTGGGGGGACAATGAGCAGTTCTTC
TRBD1,TRBV19,-,TRBJ2-7,CASSPDREANYEQYF,TGTGCCAGTAGTCCCGACAGGGAAGCGAACTACGAGCAGTACTTC
-,TRBV5-5,many,TRBJ2-1,CASSPWDRSYNEQFF,TGTGCCAGCAGCCCGTGGGATCGCTCCTACAATGAGCAGTTCTTC
-,TRBV6-1,many,TRBJ1-6,CASSESDRPNSPLHF,TGTGCCAGCAGTGAATCCGACAGGCCAAATTCACCCCTCCACTTT
-,TRBV19,-,TRBJ1-1,CASRSIGTEAFF,TGTGCCAGTAGGTCTATTGGAACTGAAGCTTTCTTT
-,TRBV7-9,-,TRBJ2-4,CASSLGRAGIQYF,TGTGCCAGCAGCTTGGGACGGGCGGGCATTCAGTACTTC
TRBD1,TRBV2,many,TRBJ2-7,CASRSGTGDHEQYF,TGTGCCAGCAGATCCGGGACAGGGGACCACGAGCAGTACTTC
TRBD1,TRBV5-1,-,TRBJ2-5,CASSLMPQGAETQYF,TGCGCCAGCAGCCTAATGCCGCAGGGGGCTGAGACCCAGTACTTC
-,TRBV9,few,TRBJ2-7,CASSVYGGIGSEQYF,TGTGCCAGCAGCGTATATGGGGGGATAGGCTCCGAGCAGTACTTC
-,TRBV10-2,few,TRBJ1-2,CASSESGGPNYGYTF,TGCGCCAGCAGTGAGTCGGGGGGACCTAACTATGGCTACACCTTC
TRBD1,TRBV7-8,many,TRBJ2-7,CASSLSAGGSEQYF,TGTGCCAGCAGCTTGTCTGCAGGGGGCTCCGAGCAGTACTTC
-,TRBV7-2,few,TRBJ1-6,CASSLEGGFSYNSPLHF,TGTGCCAGCAGCTTAGAAGGAGGGTTCTCCTATAATTCACCCCTCCACTTT
-,TRBV7-9,-,TRBJ1-1,CASSYSGFPEAFF,TGTGCCAGCAGCTATTCAGGGTTTCCCGAAGCTTTCTTT
TRBD1,TRBV4-3,-,TRBJ2-2,CASSQGGTVNTGELFF,TGCGCCAGCAGCCAGGGTGGGACAGTCAACACCGGGGAGCTGTTTTTT
-,TRBV7-2,many,TRBJ1-2,CASSADMSGGYTF,TGTGCCAGCAGCGCCGACATGTCTGGTGGCTACACCTTC
-,TRBV12-3/TRBV12-4,many,TRBJ1-1,CASTLGRGPILNTEAFF,TGTGCCAGCACCCTGGGTAGGGGACCAATCTTGAACACTGAAGCTTTCTTT
TRBD2,TRBV7-2,many,TRBJ2-3,CASSQGGPPDTQYF,TGTGCCAGCAGCCAGGGAGGGCCCCCAGATACGCAGTATTTT
-,TRBV3-1,few,TRBJ1-3,CASSQGPTRGNTIYF,TGTGCCAGCAGCCAGGGCCCAACGAGGGGAAACACCATATATTTT
TRBD2,TRBV2,few,TRBJ2-5,CASRDSGGVQETQYF,TGTGCCAGCAGAGATAGCGGGGGGGTCCAAGAGACCCAGTACTTC
-,TRBV4-2,-,TRBJ1-2,CASSQGGWGDYYGYTF,TGTGCCAGCAGCCAGGGTGGTTGGGGTGATTACTATGGCTACACCTTC
-,TRBV10-3,many,TRBJ2-7,CAISGDTYYEQYF,TGTGCCATCAGTGGGGACACCTACTACGAGCAGTACTTC
-,TRBV6-4,-,TRBJ2-1,CATSDSLKGYEQFF,TGTGCCACTTCAGATAGCTTAAAGGGCTATGAGCAGTTCTTC
-,TRBV6-2/TRBV6-3,many,TRBJ2-7,CASSYSASSYEQYF,TGTGCCAGCAGTTACAGCGCGAGCTCCTACGAGCAGTACTTC
-,TRBV29-1,-,TRBJ2-7,CSVGDLTPHEQYF,TGCAGCGTTGGGGATCTCACCCCCCATGAGCAGTACTTC
TRBD1,TRBV6-1,few,TRBJ1-5,CASKGTGGQPQHF,TGTGCCAGCAAGGGGACAGGGGGACAGCCCCAGCATTTT
TRBD1,TRBV19,-,TRBJ1-2,CATSPGQVGGYTF,TGTGCCACCTCCCCGGGACAGGTTGGTGGCTACACCTTC
TRBD2,TRBV4-1,many,TRBJ2-7,CASDTGGLELSEQYF,TGCGCCAGTGATACCGGGGGACTAGAGCTTTCCGAGCAGTACTTC
-,TRBV28,many,TRBJ2-7,CASSGAGEQYF,TGTGCCAGCAGTGGAGCGGGTGAGCAGTACTTC
-,TRBV7-2,many,TRBJ1-2,CASSFQGNYGYTF,TGTGCCAGCAGCTTTCAGGGAAACTATGGCTACACCTTC
TRBD2,TRBV6-1,-,TRBJ2-7,CASSLRVAGFEQYF,TGTGCCAGCAGTTTACGGGTAGCGGGGTTTGAGCAGTACTTC
TRBD1,TRBV28,many,TRBJ2-7,CATVDRGVHEQYF,TGTGCCACCGTGGACAGGGGGGTCCACGAGCAGTACTTC
-,TRBV18,-,TRBJ1-5,CASSSYGLPGVYSNQPQHF,TGTGCCAGCTCGTCCTATGGCCTTCCAGGGGTTTATAGCAATCAGCCCCAGCATTTT
TRBD2,TRBV6-1,-,TRBJ2-2,CASSGGGKGNTGELFF,TGTGCCAGCAGCGGGGGAGGGAAGGGTAACACCGGGGAGCTGTTTTTT
TRBD2,TRBV20-1,many,TRBJ2-3,CSAKKAGGSTDTQYF,TGCAGTGCTAAAAAAGCGGGGGGAAGCACAGATACGCAGTATTTT
TRBD2,TRBV20-1,many,TRBJ2-4,CSARDFFGGDKNIQYF,TGCAGTGCTAGAGACTTTTTTGGGGGGGACAAAAACATTCAGTACTTC
-,TRBV19,few,TRBJ2-1,CASSSPGRYNEQFF,TGTGCCAGTAGTTCACCGGGACGGTACAATGAGCAGTTCTTC
-,TRBV11-3,few,TRBJ2-3,CASRLDSTDTQYF,TGTGCCAGCAGGTTGGACTCCACAGATACGCAGTATTTT
-,TRBV6-2/TRBV6-3,many,TRBJ1-5,CASSYGVQPQHF,TGTGCCAGCAGTTACGGGGTTCAGCCCCAGCATTTT
TRBD1,TRBV12-3/TRBV12-4,-,TRBJ1-6,CASSLQGAASNSPLHF,TGTGCCAGCAGTTTACAGGGGGCTGCTTCGAATTCACCCCTCCACTTT